This T cell receptor beta chain was found in a study of shared clonotypes between healthy human individuals. About the research overall: Plates per donor: three CD4 naive, three CD4 memory, two CD8 naive, one CD8 memory.

Study-wide findings and caveats: Donors were few, which limited the genetic and exposure-history diversity represented.

Generated by immunoSEQ multiplex PCR, the TCRdb table keeps only in-frame clones and is missing some. The sample lists under 600,000 clones, 95% to 98% occurring once. This clone was seen once. Its specificity is unknown. The naive CD8 subset, CD45RO-negative cells positively selected for CCR7, excluded terminally differentiated effector memory CD45RA+ cells. The donors, healthy adults who were HIV-negative, had experienced no recent acute infections or vaccinations. The CDR3 is 15 amino acids. Germline assignment: CDR1 SEHNR and CDR2 FQNEAQ (reference sequence). The V segment lost 4 bases and the J segment 9 bases; nucleotides outside the gene matches: 10.

Sequencing was done on a sample of naive CD8+ T cells sorted from blood. This receptor was identified in a man aged 30-40 years in good health. This sequence joins TRBV7-9 and TRBJ2-1; 9 nucleotides match TRBD1. This CDR3 reads CASSYPGQGVGEQFF. DNA of the CDR3: TGTGCCAGCAGCTACCCGGGACAGGGAGTTGGTGAGCAGTTCTTC.